Sequencing of this T cell receptor (beta chain) was carried out in a study of response to subunit inactivated influenza vaccine (dated by TCRdb to 2017 to 2018). Concerning the study at large: To follow how T cells responded to a trivalent subunit inactivated influenza vaccine, the researchers relied on deep quantitative profiling of the T cell receptor repertoire.

Library prep was done by RT-PCR. The instrument was an Illumina HiSeq 2500. The public sequencing data were trimmed at Q25 with fastp and processed into clonotypes with MiXCR by TCRdb, which kept only in-frame beta chains. Under each unique CDR3 protein, matching rows form one entry showing the most common genes and DNA. This sample is represented by around 520,000 distinct CDR3 sequences; about 25% of them were singletons. The ten largest clones represent around 1.8% of the sample. General study outcomes and caveats: It was suggested by the authors that each seasonal influenza vaccination may recruit only a limited number of new T cells.

This clonotype was seen a few times. There is no known antigen for this receptor. Base qualities were left out, and no much larger clone turns up one base away. Looking up the germline V gene yields CDR1 LGHNA and CDR2 YNFKEQ. The V end gives up 0 bases and the J end 0 bases, leaving 10 bases in the junction not matched to a gene. The CDR3, from cysteine to phenylalanine, totals 21 residues. Solely the CDR3 DNA is kept, with 63 bases framed from the first base. The sequence is built from TRBV4-2 and TRBJ2-3, and 15 junction bases match TRBD2. Sequenced material: CD4+ T cells sorted from PBMCs, taken less than 6 days after vaccination. The sequence was obtained from a man in his forties or fifties who received an inactivated influenza vaccine. Donor details come from another sample of the same person, matched by shared clones. CDR3 region: CASSQDLLGLAGGSSTDTQYF. The bases read TGTGCCAGCAGCCAAGATCTTCTTGGACTAGCGGGAGGGTCAAGCACAGATACGCAGTATTTT.